This T cell receptor beta chain was sequenced for a study of shared clonotypes between healthy human individuals. Background on the study: Donors had three CD4 naive, three CD4 memory, two CD8 naive and one CD8 memory plate apiece. Study-wide points: Non-shared clonotypes had lower generation probabilities than those shared by all four donors.

Genomic DNA of each subset was evenly split across several immunoSEQ plates. The assay was immunoSEQ multiplex PCR, and TCRdb's table has in-frame clones only and misses some. The sample carries around 2,000,000 clones, approximately 94% recorded once. CD8 cells regarded as naive lacked CD45RO, were positively chosen for CCR7, and omitted terminally differentiated effector memory CD45RA+ cells. The donors were adults (healthy and HIV-negative) with no recent acute infections or vaccinations. Per germline, CDR1 MNHNS and CDR2 SASEGT. This CDR3 contains 17 residues. V shed 0 bases and J 4 bases; nucleotides not matched to a gene: 5. Details on this clone: Its specificity is unknown. This sample includes further DNA sequences coding for the same CDR3.

Sequencing was performed on naive CD8+ T cells from PBMCs. The V call is TRBV6-1, the J call TRBJ2-7; 14 bases are shared with TRBD2. This clonotype originated in a man aged 18 to 29 in good health. Some clones in this sample may be carry-over from other donors' samples. The CDR3 is CASSEAGLAGVSYEQYF. The CDR3 DNA is TGTGCCAGCAGTGAAGCGGGACTAGCGGGAGTGTCTTACGAGCAGTACTTC.